The rows below give T cell receptor beta chains drawn from one sample of a study of radiotherapy plus CTLA-4 blockade in lung cancer. Here immunoSEQ multiplex PCR was the method, and the copy in TCRdb shows in-frame clones only, minus some. The data show tens of thousands of clones, 78% seen once. The sample was peripheral blood, taken from a patient treated with radiotherapy plus ipilimumab. These receptors were obtained from a human donor with non-small cell lung cancer who had a partial response to radiotherapy plus ipilimumab. Some clones in this sample may be carry-over from other donors' samples. Each CDR3 is given with its conserved first and last residue. Each record gives: J gene, clone size, D gene, V gene, CDR3 protein, CDR3 DNA. The D gene is left open where the match is weak. Rows may omit the clone size; those that give it use once, few, many or a size class.

>TRBJ1-6|few|TRBD1|TRBV10-2
CASSQTGEGSPLHF
TGCGCCAGCAGTCAGACAGGGGAAGGCTCACCCCTCCACTTT
>TRBJ2-5|NA|NA|TRBV7-9
CASSLPGRVGETQYF
TGTGCCAGCAGCTTACCTGGCAGGGTGGGAGAGACCCAGTACTTC
>TRBJ1-5|few|NA|TRBV15
CATSQDRTFTNQPQHF
TGTGCCACCAGCCAAGACAGGACATTTACCAATCAGCCCCAGCATTTT
>TRBJ2-5|few|NA|TRBV7-6
CASSFGTQETQYF
TGTGCCAGCAGCTTTGGTACACAAGAGACCCAGTACTTC
>TRBJ1-6|NA|TRBD1|TRBV18
CASSPDRVSPLHF
TGTGCCAGCTCACCGGACAGGGTCTCACCCCTCCACTTT
>TRBJ2-1|NA|TRBD2|TRBV11-2
CASSLTAGGPDEQFF
TGTGCCAGCAGCTTGACTGCGGGGGGCCCGGATGAGCAGTTCTTC
>TRBJ2-4|NA|NA|TRBV10-1
CAIPSGQRLAKNIQYF
TGCGCCATCCCGAGCGGACAGAGACTAGCCAAAAACATTCAGTACTTC
>TRBJ1-5|NA|TRBD1|TRBV7-8
CASSSLDREINQPQHF
TGTGCCAGCAGCTCCCTGGACAGGGAGATAAATCAGCCCCAGCATTTT
>TRBJ2-7|NA|TRBD2|TRBV5-1
CASSQSGGAQYEQYF
TGCGCCAGCAGCCAAAGCGGGGGGGCCCAGTACGAGCAGTACTTC
>TRBJ2-7|NA|TRBD1|TRBV6-1
CASSPDRVSYEQYF
TGTGCCAGCAGTCCCGACAGGGTCTCCTACGAGCAGTACTTC
>TRBJ1-2|few|NA|TRBV6-1
CASSVHRQNGAFNYGYTF
TGTGCCAGCAGTGTCCATCGACAGAATGGGGCCTTTAACTATGGCTACACCTTC
>TRBJ2-2|NA|TRBD1|TRBV4-3
CASSQGTGLLNTGELFF
TGCGCCAGCAGCCAAGGGACAGGACTTCTGAACACCGGGGAGCTGTTTTTT
>TRBJ2-6|NA|NA|TRBV6-7
CASSGQPSGANVLTF
TGTGCCAGCAGCGGACAGCCCTCTGGGGCCAACGTCCTGACTTTC
>TRBJ1-4|NA|NA|TRBV28
CASSLGSRGATNEKLFF
TGTGCCAGCAGTTTAGGATCTCGGGGAGCAACTAATGAAAAACTGTTTTTT
>TRBJ2-3|NA|NA|TRBV27
CASSKAGTHVGDTQYF
TGTGCCAGCAGTAAAGCCGGGACTCATGTTGGAGATACGCAGTATTTT
>TRBJ2-5|NA|TRBD2|TRBV6-1
CASSGVPRGVETQYF
TGTGCCAGCAGTGGGGTCCCCCGGGGGGTGGAGACCCAGTACTTC
>TRBJ1-3|once|NA|TRBV14
CASSQGLFRSGNTIYF
TGTGCCAGCAGCCAGGGACTATTTCGCTCTGGAAACACCATATATTTT
>TRBJ1-2|few|TRBD1|TRBV6-5
CASTLDRARGGYTF
TGTGCCAGCACCTTAGACAGGGCAAGGGGTGGCTACACCTTC
>TRBJ1-5|few|TRBD1|TRBV28
CASSKTGGLGNQPQHF
TGTGCCAGCAGTAAAACAGGGGGTCTAGGCAATCAGCCCCAGCATTTT
>TRBJ1-2|NA|NA|TRBV6-1
CASSARAGALYGYTF
TGTGCCAGCAGTGCCCGGGCTGGGGCCCTCTATGGCTACACCTTC
>TRBJ2-1|NA|TRBD2|TRBV5-4
CASSSTSGSSEQFF
TGTGCCAGCAGCTCGACTAGCGGGAGTAGTGAGCAGTTCTTC
>TRBJ2-5|NA|TRBD1|TRBV5-4
CASSPDRVSKETQYF
TGTGCCAGCAGCCCGGACAGGGTATCAAAAGAGACCCAGTACTTC
>TRBJ2-1|NA|TRBD2|TRBV29-1
CSVQRLAGEQFF
TGCAGCGTACAGCGTTTAGCGGGAGAGCAGTTCTTC
>TRBJ2-4|few|TRBD1|TRBV2
CASRAGQGAGNIQYF
TGTGCCAGCAGGGCCGGACAGGGGGCAGGAAACATTCAGTACTTC
>TRBJ2-2|NA|TRBD1|TRBV28
CASSLGQLTGELFF
TGTGCCAGCAGTCTGGGACAGCTAACCGGGGAGCTGTTTTTT
>TRBJ2-3|NA|TRBD2|TRBV2
CASRGFYSGGARTDTQYF
TGTGCCAGCAGAGGCTTTTATAGCGGGGGGGCCCGCACAGATACGCAGTATTTT
>TRBJ1-2|NA|NA|TRBV7-9
CASSLDAGEGYTF
TGTGCCAGCAGCTTAGATGCGGGGGAAGGCTACACCTTC
>TRBJ1-2|NA|TRBD1|TRBV7-3
CASSSGTGIGPYGYTF
TGTGCCAGCAGCAGCGGGACAGGGATAGGTCCCTATGGCTACACCTTC
>TRBJ2-5|once|TRBD1|TRBV6-8
CASSKQGEQEETQYF
TGTGCCAGCAGTAAGCAGGGGGAACAAGAAGAGACCCAGTACTTC
>TRBJ1-2|once|NA|TRBV29-1
CSVKPREHGYTF
TGCAGCGTCAAACCGAGGGAGCATGGCTACACCTTC
>TRBJ1-4|NA|NA|TRBV28
CATQVGGDNEKLFF
TGTGCCACCCAGGTGGGAGGGGATAATGAAAAACTGTTTTTT
>TRBJ2-1|NA|NA|TRBV18
CASSSQGSGKFF
TGTGCCAGCTCCAGCCAGGGGTCAGGGAAGTTCTTC
>TRBJ2-5|NA|TRBD2|TRBV29-1
CSVATRGTSPETQYF
TGCAGCGTTGCGACGCGGGGGACTAGCCCGGAGACCCAGTACTTC
>TRBJ2-7|NA|NA|TRBV5-5
CASSREYEQYF
TGTGCCAGCAGCCGAGAATACGAGCAGTACTTC
>TRBJ1-5|NA|TRBD1|TRBV6-1
CASRKQGQPQHF
TGTGCCAGCAGAAAACAGGGGCAGCCCCAGCATTTT
>TRBJ2-1|NA|TRBD2|TRBV19
CASNPLSGGSYNEQFF
TGTGCCAGTAACCCCCTGTCGGGAGGATCCTACAATGAGCAGTTCTTC
>TRBJ2-3|NA|TRBD2|TRBV6-5
CASSSPRTSGTQYF
TGTGCCAGCAGTTCCCCGCGGACTAGCGGGACGCAGTATTTT
>TRBJ2-1|NA|NA|TRBV15
CATSRGGATNNEQFF
TGTGCCACCAGCAGGGGGGGGGCGACGAACAATGAGCAGTTCTTC
>TRBJ1-2|few|NA|TRBV19
CASSMQGLDGYTF
TGTGCCAGTAGTATGCAGGGGCTGGATGGCTACACCTTC
>TRBJ1-1|NA|TRBD1|TRBV11-2
CASSSQTGVLTEAFF
TGTGCCAGCAGCTCCCAGACAGGGGTTTTGACTGAAGCTTTCTTT
>TRBJ2-5|once|NA|TRBV28
CASSFGRGKETQYF
TGTGCCAGCAGTTTTGGGCGGGGAAAGGAGACCCAGTACTTC
>TRBJ2-3|NA|NA|TRBV29-1
CSVDGDSAGDTQYF
TGCAGCGTTGACGGGGACTCGGCGGGCGATACGCAGTATTTT
>TRBJ1-6|NA|NA|TRBV4-3
CASSQDYMTGPNSPLHF
TGCGCCAGCAGCCAAGATTACATGACAGGACCAAATTCACCCCTCCACTTT
>TRBJ1-2|NA|TRBD1|TRBV6-6
CASSYDGNRGNYGYTF
TGTGCCAGCAGTTACGATGGTAACAGGGGTAACTATGGCTACACCTTC
>TRBJ2-1|NA|TRBD1|TRBV27
CASRGTGLYNEQFF
TGTGCCAGCAGGGGGACAGGACTTTACAATGAGCAGTTCTTC
>TRBJ2-3|NA|TRBD2|TRBV7-7
CASSLGASGRDTQYF
TGTGCCAGCAGCTTAGGGGCTAGCGGGAGGGATACGCAGTATTTT
>TRBJ2-1|NA|NA|TRBV29-1
CSVGQSSYNEQFF
TGCAGCGTTGGGCAAAGCTCCTACAATGAGCAGTTCTTC
>TRBJ1-1|NA|NA|TRBV9
CASSVVPGNTEAFF
TGTGCCAGCAGCGTAGTCCCAGGGAACACTGAAGCTTTCTTT
>TRBJ1-4|NA|TRBD1|TRBV7-9
CASSEGQGRWEKLFF
TGTGCCAGCAGCGAAGGACAGGGTCGGTGGGAAAAACTGTTTTTT
>TRBJ1-1|NA|NA|TRBV2
CASSRDTMNTEAFF
TGTGCCAGCAGTCGAGACACGATGAACACTGAAGCTTTCTTT
>TRBJ2-2|NA|TRBD2|TRBV4-2
CASSKAGGSTGELFF
TGTGCCAGCAGCAAAGCGGGGGGATCCACCGGGGAGCTGTTTTTT
>TRBJ2-7|NA|TRBD1|TRBV11-3
CASSFGQGANHEQYF
TGTGCCAGCAGCTTCGGACAGGGGGCGAATCACGAGCAGTACTTC
>TRBJ2-5|NA|TRBD1|TRBV9
CASSVARTGQETQYF
TGTGCCAGCAGCGTAGCAAGGACAGGGCAAGAGACCCAGTACTTC
>TRBJ1-4|NA|TRBD1|TRBV9
CASRPGTHRGGKLFF
TGTGCCAGCAGACCCGGGACGCACAGGGGGGGAAAACTGTTTTTT
>TRBJ2-7|NA|NA|TRBV15
CATSRDRYGSSEQYF
TGTGCCACCAGCAGAGATCGGTACGGGAGCTCCGAGCAGTACTTC
>TRBJ2-3|once|NA|TRBV6-4
CASSVEGGLTDTQYF
TGTGCCAGCAGTGTTGAGGGAGGCCTCACAGATACGCAGTATTTT
>TRBJ2-7|NA|NA|TRBV7-2
CASREAAARTAYEQYF
TGTGCCAGCAGGGAAGCCGCCGCTAGGACAGCCTACGAGCAGTACTTC
>TRBJ2-1|once|TRBD1|TRBV9
CASSATGVSYNEQFF
TGTGCCAGCAGCGCGACAGGGGTCTCCTACAATGAGCAGTTCTTC